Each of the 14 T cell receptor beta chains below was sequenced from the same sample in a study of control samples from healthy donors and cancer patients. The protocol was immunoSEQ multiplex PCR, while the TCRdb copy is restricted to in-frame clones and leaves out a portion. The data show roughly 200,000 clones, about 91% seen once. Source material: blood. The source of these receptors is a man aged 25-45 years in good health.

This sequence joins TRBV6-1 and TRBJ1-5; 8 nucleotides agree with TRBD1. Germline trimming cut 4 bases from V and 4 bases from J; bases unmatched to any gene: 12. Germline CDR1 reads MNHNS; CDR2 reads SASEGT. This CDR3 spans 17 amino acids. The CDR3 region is CASSARQGYWVNQPQHF. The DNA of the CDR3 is TGTGCCAGCAGTGCCCGACAGGGGTATTGGGTTAATCAGCCCCAGCATTTT.

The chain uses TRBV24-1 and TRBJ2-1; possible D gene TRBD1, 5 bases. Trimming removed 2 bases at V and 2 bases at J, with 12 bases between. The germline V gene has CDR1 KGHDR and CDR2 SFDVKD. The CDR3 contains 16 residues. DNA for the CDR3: TGTGCCACCAGTGATTCCAGGGTTAGGGCCTACAATGAGCAGTTCTTC. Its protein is CATSDSRVRAYNEQFF.

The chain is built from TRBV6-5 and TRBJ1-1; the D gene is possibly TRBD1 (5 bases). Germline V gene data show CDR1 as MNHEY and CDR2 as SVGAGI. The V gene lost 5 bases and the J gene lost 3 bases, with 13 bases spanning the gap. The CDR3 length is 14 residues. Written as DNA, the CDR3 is TGTGCCAGCAGTAGAGGGACCCTGTACACTGAAGCTTTCTTT. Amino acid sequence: CASSRGTLYTEAFF.

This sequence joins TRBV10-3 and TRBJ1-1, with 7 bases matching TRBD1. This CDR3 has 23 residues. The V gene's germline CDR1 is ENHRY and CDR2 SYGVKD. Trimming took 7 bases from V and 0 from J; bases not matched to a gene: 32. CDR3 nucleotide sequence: TGTGCCATCACTTTTATCCCCCGGTACCCTTCCCTTCACAGGGGTAATATGAACACTGAAGCTTTCTTT. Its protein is CAITFIPRYPSLHRGNMNTEAFF.

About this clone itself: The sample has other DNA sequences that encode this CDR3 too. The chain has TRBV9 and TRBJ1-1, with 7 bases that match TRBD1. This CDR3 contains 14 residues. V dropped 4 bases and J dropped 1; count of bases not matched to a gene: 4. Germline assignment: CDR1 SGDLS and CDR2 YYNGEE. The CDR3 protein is CASSPRTGNTEAFF. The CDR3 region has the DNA TGTGCCAGCAGCCCCCGGACAGGGAACACTGAAGCTTTCTTT.

As DNA, the CDR3 is TGTGCCAGCAGTCCTCCGGACAGGGTAACCCGAAACATTCAGTACTTC. Encoded protein: CASSPPDRVTRNIQYF. J is TRBJ2-4 and V is TRBV27; 8 bases agree with TRBD1. The V and J ends lost 5 bases and 6 bases, in that order; junction bases with no gene match: 12. CDR3 size: 16 residues. The germline V gene encodes CDR1 MNHEY and CDR2 SMNVEV (reference sequence).

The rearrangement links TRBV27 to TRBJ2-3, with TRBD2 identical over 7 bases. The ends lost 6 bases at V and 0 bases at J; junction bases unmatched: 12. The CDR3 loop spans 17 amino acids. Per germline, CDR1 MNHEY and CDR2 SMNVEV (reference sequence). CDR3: CASSNIQPGGSTDTQYF. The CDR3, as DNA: TGTGCCAGCAGCAACATACAGCCGGGGGGTAGCACAGATACGCAGTATTTT.

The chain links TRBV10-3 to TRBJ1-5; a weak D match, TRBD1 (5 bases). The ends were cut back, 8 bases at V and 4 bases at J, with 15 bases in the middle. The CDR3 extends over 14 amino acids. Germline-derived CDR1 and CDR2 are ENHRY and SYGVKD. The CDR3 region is CAIRGMGTNQPQHF. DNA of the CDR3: TGTGCCATCCGGGGGATGGGCACGAATCAGCCCCAGCATTTT.

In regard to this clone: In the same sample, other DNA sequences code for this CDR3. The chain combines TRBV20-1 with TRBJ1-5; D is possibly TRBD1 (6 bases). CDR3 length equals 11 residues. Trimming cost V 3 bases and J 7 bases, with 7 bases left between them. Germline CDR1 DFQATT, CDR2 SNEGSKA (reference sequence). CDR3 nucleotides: TGCAGTGCTAGTGGGGGCCAGCCCCAGCATTTT. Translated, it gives CSASGGQPQHF.

CDR3 loop: CASSIYTFSYNSPLHF. CDR3 DNA sequence: TGTGCCAGCAGCATATACACCTTCTCCTATAATTCACCCCTCCACTTT. The chain recombines TRBV3-1 (or the pseudogene TRBV3-2) with TRBJ1-6; D remains ambiguous. Germline CDR1 and CDR2: LGHDT and YNNKEL (reference sequence). V dropped 5 bases and J dropped 0 bases, with 11 bases sitting between them. This CDR3 is built from 16 residues.

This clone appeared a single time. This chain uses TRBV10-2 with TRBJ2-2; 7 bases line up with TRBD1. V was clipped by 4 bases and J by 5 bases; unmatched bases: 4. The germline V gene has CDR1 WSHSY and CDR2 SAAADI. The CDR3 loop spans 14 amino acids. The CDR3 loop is CASSVQGWTGELFF. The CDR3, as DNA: TGCGCCAGCAGTGTACAGGGGTGGACCGGGGAGCTGTTTTTT.

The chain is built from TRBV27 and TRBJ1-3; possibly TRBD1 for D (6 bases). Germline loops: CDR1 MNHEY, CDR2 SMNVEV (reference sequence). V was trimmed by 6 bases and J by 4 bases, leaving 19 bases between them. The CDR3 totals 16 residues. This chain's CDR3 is CASSSVPGARGNTIYF. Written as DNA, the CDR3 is TGTGCCAGCAGCTCTGTCCCGGGGGCGCGGGGAAACACCATATATTTT.

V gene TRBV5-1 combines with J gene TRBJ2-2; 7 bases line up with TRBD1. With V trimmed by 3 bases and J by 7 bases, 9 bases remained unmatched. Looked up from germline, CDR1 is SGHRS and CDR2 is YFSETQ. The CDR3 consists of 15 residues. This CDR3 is CASSWREQGNGELFF. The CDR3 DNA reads TGCGCCAGCAGCTGGCGAGAACAGGGGAACGGGGAGCTGTTTTTT.

The CDR3 DNA is TGCGCCAGCAGCTGGGACACGTTTCGGTCCTACGAGCAGTACTTC. This encodes CASSWDTFRSYEQYF. The genes are TRBV5-1 and TRBJ2-7; the D gene is possibly TRBD1 (6 bases). The CDR3 is made up of 15 amino acids. V dropped 3 bases and J dropped 1 base, with 14 bases sitting between them. CDR1 SGHRS and CDR2 YFSETQ come from the germline V gene.